Listed below are T cell receptor beta chains from one sample, sequenced in a study of T cells after somatic rescue of genetic block. The table came from immunoSEQ multiplex PCR; TCRdb's copy has only in-frame clones and leaves some out. The table lists about 88,000 clones, about 90% of them singletons, with more than 1.5% in the top ten. Sequenced material: peripheral blood mononuclear cells (PBMCs). The source of these receptors is a woman in her late teens or twenties. Each CDR3 is given with its conserved first and last residue. D genes are given only for firm matches. Only some rows state a clone size, as once, few, many or a class for expanded clones.

-	TRBV28	TRBJ1-2	-	TGTGCCCATTCGGGCAGGGAGTTCTATGGCTACACCTTC	CAHSGREFYGYTF
-	TRBV7-6	TRBJ2-7	-	TGTGCCAGCAGCGACTCCGGCCACGAGCAGTACTTC	CASSDSGHEQYF
once	TRBV5-1	TRBJ1-3	-	TGCGCCAGCAGCTTGGGGACAACCTCTGGAAACACCATATATTTT	CASSLGTTSGNTIYF
-	TRBV5-1	TRBJ2-7	TRBD2	TGCGCCAGCAGCTTGGTTGCTAGCGGTAGCTACGAGCAGTACTTC	CASSLVASGSYEQYF
-	TRBV18	TRBJ1-2	TRBD1	TGTGCCAGCTCACCCCGGACAGGGGGTGGCTACACCTTC	CASSPRTGGGYTF
-	TRBV11-2	TRBJ2-1	-	TGTGCCAGCAGCCCTCCAGACAGGAGCAGGGACGAGCAGTTCTTC	CASSPPDRSRDEQFF
-	TRBV7-9	TRBJ2-5	TRBD1	TGTGCCAGCAGCCAGGACAGGGGGCCAGAGACCCAGTACTTC	CASSQDRGPETQYF
-	TRBV15	TRBJ2-7	-	TGTGCCACCAGCAGAGGCAGGGGACCTACCTACGAGCAGTACTTC	CATSRGRGPTYEQYF
-	TRBV4-1	TRBJ1-1	-	TGCGCCAGCAGCCAAGCCTGGATCAGATCGAACACTGAAGCTTTCTTT	CASSQAWIRSNTEAFF
-	TRBV7-9	TRBJ2-7	TRBD1	TGTGCCAGCAGCTTGGGGACAGGGGCCCCGCTCTCCTACGAGCAGTACTTC	CASSLGTGAPLSYEQYF
-	TRBV30	TRBJ1-5	-	TGTGCCTGGAGCGGGACCCTTTCGGATGAGCCCCAGCATTTT	CAWSGTLSDEPQHF
-	TRBV5-1	TRBJ2-1	-	TGCGCCAGCACCCATGGAGGGGATCAACATGAGCAGTTCTTC	CASTHGGDQHEQFF
-	TRBV6-5	TRBJ1-5	TRBD1	TGTGCCAGCAGCCGGACAGGGAATAGCAATCAGCCCCAGCATTTT	CASSRTGNSNQPQHF
-	TRBV6-1	TRBJ2-7	-	TGTGCCAGCAGTGTACAGAGCTACGAGCAGTACTTC	CASSVQSYEQYF
-	TRBV5-1	TRBJ1-2	TRBD1	TGCGCCAGCAGCCCCCTGGGACAGGGCAGTGGCTACACCTTC	CASSPLGQGSGYTF
-	TRBV6-1	TRBJ2-1	TRBD2	TGTGCCAGCAGGGGACTAGCACGGAATGAGCAGTTCTTC	CASRGLARNEQFF
-	TRBV23-1	TRBJ1-2	-	TGCGCCAGCAGTCAACCCCCCGGGACAACTAACTATGGCTACACCTTC	CASSQPPGTTNYGYTF
-	TRBV10-3	TRBJ2-3	-	TGTGCCATCAGCCGGACTCGCACAGATACGCAGTATTTT	CAISRTRTDTQYF
-	TRBV7-6	TRBJ2-5	-	TGTGCCAGCAGCCGAAGGATTTCTGGGGAGACCCAGTACTTC	CASSRRISGETQYF
-	TRBV5-6	TRBJ2-1	TRBD2	TGTGCCAGCAGCCCCCCCTCGGGGGGAGGGTGGAATGAGCAGTTCTTC	CASSPPSGGGWNEQFF
-	TRBV5-4	TRBJ2-7	-	TGTGCCAGTTCCGGGGCCTCCTACGAGCAGTACTTC	CASSGASYEQYF
-	TRBV12-5	TRBJ1-3	-	TGTGCTACCCGAGGAAACACCATATATTTT	CATRGNTIYF
-	TRBV6-4	TRBJ2-1	-	TGTGCCAGCAGCCTCGACAGCAGGGGATACTACAATGAGCAGTTCTTC	CASSLDSRGYYNEQFF
-	TRBV9	TRBJ2-1	-	TGTGCCAGCAGCGTAGGTTACAATGAGCAGTTCTTC	CASSVGYNEQFF
once	TRBV2	TRBJ2-7	-	TGTGCCAGCAGGGCGAGGGAATCCTCCTACGAGCAGTACTTC	CASRARESSYEQYF
-	TRBV14	TRBJ1-6	-	TGTGCCAGCAGCCAAAGGTGGTCAGGGAATTCACCCCTCCACTTT	CASSQRWSGNSPLHF
few	TRBV6-1	TRBJ1-1	-	TGTGCCAGCAGTGAAGGATGGGGGGCCACTGAAGCTTTCTTT	CASSEGWGATEAFF
-	TRBV6-4	TRBJ1-5	-	TGTGCCAGCAGTGAAGTTCCCGGGCAGCCCCAGCATTTT	CASSEVPGQPQHF
once	TRBV2	TRBJ2-5	-	TGTGCCAGCAGGTTCGGGACTTGGGGAGAGACCCAGTACTTC	CASRFGTWGETQYF
-	TRBV5-1	TRBJ2-7	-	TGCGCCAGCAGCGCCACCCCCGTCCACGAGCAGTACTTC	CASSATPVHEQYF
-	TRBV6-4	TRBJ2-1	TRBD2	TGTGCCAGCAGTGCTAGCGGGAGCTCCTACAATGAGCAGTTCTTC	CASSASGSSYNEQFF
-	TRBV11-2	TRBJ1-5	TRBD1	TGTGCCAGCAGCCCCGGGACAGGGAGCTATCAGCCCCAGCATTTT	CASSPGTGSYQPQHF
-	TRBV28	TRBJ1-5	-	TGTGCCAGCAACCCCTGGGGGGGTCAGCCCCAGCATTTT	CASNPWGGQPQHF
once	TRBV27	TRBJ2-7	-	TGTGCCAGCCAGTCGGACGTGTCCTACGAGCAGTACTTC	CASQSDVSYEQYF
-	TRBV6-6	TRBJ2-7	-	TGTGCCAGCAGTTTTACGGGATACGAGCAGTACTTC	CASSFTGYEQYF
-	TRBV6-1	TRBJ2-7	-	TGTGCCAGCAGTGAATCGGGGACGTACGAGCAGTACTTC	CASSESGTYEQYF
-	TRBV5-1	TRBJ2-7	-	TGCGCCAGCAGCTTCCGGGACGGAGACTACGAGCAGTACTTC	CASSFRDGDYEQYF
-	TRBV30	TRBJ1-4	-	TGTGCCTTAACACAAGGGATAGGGGACGAAAAACTGTTTTTT	CALTQGIGDEKLFF
-	TRBV4-3	TRBJ2-2	-	TGCGCCAGCAGCCAAGATTCCCTAGCAAACACCGGGGAGCTGTTTTTT	CASSQDSLANTGELFF
-	TRBV6-5	TRBJ2-7	-	TGTGCCAGCAGTCCCCGGGACACCTACGAGCAGTACTTC	CASSPRDTYEQYF
-	TRBV27	TRBJ2-2	TRBD1	TGTGCCAGCAGTTTAGGTGTAGGGACAGGGTGGGGGATCACCGGGGAGCTGTTTTTT	CASSLGVGTGWGITGELFF
-	TRBV30	TRBJ1-5	TRBD1	TGTGCCTGGAGAGGGGACAGGGAGAATCAGCCCCAGCATTTT	CAWRGDRENQPQHF
-	TRBV28	TRBJ2-7	-	TGTGCCAGCAGTCGAGGCCTCGAGCAGTACTTC	CASSRGLEQYF
-	TRBV5-6	TRBJ1-1	-	TGTGCCAGCAGCCCGAGGGGGAGGTACTCCGACACTGAAGCTTTCTTT	CASSPRGRYSDTEAFF
-	TRBV7-9	TRBJ2-1	-	TGTGCCAGCAGCCGGATCCACGCTGAGCAGTTCTTC	CASSRIHAEQFF
few	TRBV10-1	TRBJ1-3	-	TGCGCCAGCAGAGGCCCTGGAAACACCATATATTTT	CASRGPGNTIYF
-	TRBV5-1	TRBJ2-7	TRBD2	TGCGCCAGCAGCGTTAGCGGGAGCTCCTACGAGCAGTACTTC	CASSVSGSSYEQYF
once	TRBV7-9	TRBJ1-2	-	TGTGCCAGCAGCCCGGGGCTGCCGGGCTACACCTTC	CASSPGLPGYTF
-	TRBV29-1	TRBJ2-7	-	TGCAGTTGTCTCCTCAAGGTTCCGGGCGAGCAGTACTTC	CSCLLKVPGEQYF
-	TRBV6-1	TRBJ1-1	-	TGTGCCAGCAGTGAATGGGCTAAAGCTTTCTTT	CASSEWAKAFF
once	TRBV9	TRBJ1-1	TRBD1	TGTGCCAGCAGCGTATCTCTACAGGGGGCTGGAGCTGAAGCTTTCTTT	CASSVSLQGAGAEAFF
-	TRBV10-1	TRBJ2-6	-	TGCGCCAGCAGTGAGTCGAACTCTGGGGCCAACGTCCTGACTTTC	CASSESNSGANVLTF
-	TRBV5-1	TRBJ2-1	-	TGCGCCAGCAGCGAGAACACGGGCAATGAGCAGTTCTTC	CASSENTGNEQFF
-	TRBV12-5	TRBJ2-1	TRBD1	TGTGCTAGTGGTTTGGTACATGGCGGTGGGGCAGGGGGCAGGAATGAGCAGTTCTTC	CASGLVHGGGAGGRNEQFF
-	TRBV7-6	TRBJ2-7	TRBD2	TGTGCCAGCAGCTTACTGGGACTAGCGGCAGAGCAGTACTTC	CASSLLGLAAEQYF
-	TRBV5-4	TRBJ1-6	-	TGTGCCAGCAGCAGACAGAAAGTTAATTCACCCCTCCACTTT	CASSRQKVNSPLHF
-	TRBV27	TRBJ1-2	-	TGTGCCAGCAGTTTTAAGGGAATGGCTAACTATGGCTACACCTTC	CASSFKGMANYGYTF
-	TRBV18	TRBJ2-1	-	TGTGCCAGCTCACCACTCGGCTCCTACAATGAGCAGTTCTTC	CASSPLGSYNEQFF
-	TRBV27	TRBJ1-2	TRBD1	TGTGCCAGCAGTGTGACAGGGGGCGGGTATGGCTACACCTTC	CASSVTGGGYGYTF
-	TRBV28	TRBJ2-2	TRBD2	TGTGCCAGCAGTTACGATCGACTAGCGGGAGCTGGGGGCGGGGAGCTGTTTTTT	CASSYDRLAGAGGGELFF